This entry describes one TCR beta chain. What it recognizes is unknown. V lost 0 bases and J lost 7; bases outside the gene matches: 9. From germline, CDR1 is SGHNT and CDR2 YENEEA. This CDR3 contains 17 residues. The entry originates in a study of T cell repertoires in cytomegalovirus infection. Study-level results: Summed public TCR beta family frequency identified CMV carriers bearing the relevant HLA.

A single record per CDR3 protein comes from TCRdb applying MiXCR to the reads. The table records 290,000 or so distinct CDR3 sequences, about 25% of them present only once. J is TRBJ2-1 and V is TRBV11-3; 10 bases are shared with TRBD1. Sequenced input: PBMCs. The sequence derives from a human donor in good health (CMV status not recorded). Some clones in this sample may be carry-over from other donors' samples. The CDR3 nucleotides are TGTGCCAGCAGCTTAGATCAGGAAGGGACAGGGGATAATGAGCAGTTCTTC. Translated, it gives CASSLDQEGTGDNEQFF.